The T cell receptor beta chain described here comes from a study of human thymus T cells. Notes on the study in general: Among thymic and blood repertoires, usage of V and J genes appeared biased.

About this clone itself: Its antigen is not known.

TCRdb's table, derived via immunoSEQ multiplex PCR, lists solely in-frame clones and lacks some. The profile shows 57,000 or so clones, 90% to 95% of them singletons. The CDR3 consists of 15 residues. Germline assignment: CDR1 LNHDA and CDR2 SQIVND (reference sequence). The ends were cut back, 3 bases at V and 2 bases at J, with 11 bases in the middle. Healthy Finnish infants undergoing corrective surgery for congenital heart defects were the donors. Half of the eight donors gave roughly 0.5-1 mL blood during surgery. Blood DNA came from all available leukocytes, not a fixed cell number. Sample: blood. This rearrangement joins TRBV19 to TRBJ1-5; no clear D gene. This receptor was identified in a boy in the first two years of life with a congenital heart defect but otherwise immunologically healthy. DNA of the CDR3: TGTGCCAGTAGTATGGGCCAGGTAGGCAATCAGCCCCAGCATTTT. Protein sequence: CASSMGQVGNQPQHF.